What follows describes a single T cell receptor (delta chain). No cognate antigen has been identified for it. No much larger clonotype is one base removed from it; base qualities were not supplied. RNA was extracted with the RNeasy mini kit and reverse transcribed using Superscript III. CDR3 amplicons were generated by multiplex PCR with pooled V-gene forward primers and a constant-region reverse primer carrying Illumina adaptor overhangs. Amplicons were gel-purified, then indexed with Nextera index primers over approximately 8 extra PCR cycles and purified with AMPure XP beads. Sequencing of the libraries was done on an Illumina MiSeq using paired-end 250 bp reads, dual indexing and a roughly 18% PhiX spike-in. Concerning the study's data processing: Read quality was checked with FastQC, and TRG read pairs were merged using ea-utils fastq-join. Sequences were annotated with IMGT/HighV-QUEST, keeping only productive sequences with unambiguous V-gene assignment; clonotypes were defined by identical CDR3 sequence. VDJtools 1.1.1, tcR 2.2.3, Treemap and vegan Shannon diversity in R 3.4.4 were used for downstream analysis. TCRdb reanalyzed the public reads with the CATT caller, and identical DNA sequences were merged afterwards. It is TCRdb's table, rather than the study itself, that gives the V and J calls and clone size. The sample profile shows roughly 76,000 delta-chain clones; about 35% of them were found once. The ten largest clones add up to 0.2% to 0.3% of the sample.

The source of the sample is a study of Vδ1+ human thymocytes (dated by TCRdb to 2016 to 2019). Context from the whole study: As a data resource, the study described the mRNA-level TRG and TRD CDR3 repertoires found in highly purified Vdelta1+ thymocytes taken from young children. Validation of the multiplex-based CDR3 amplicon strategy against 5'RACE-based CDR3 amplicon generation methods had been performed previously. The paper as a whole reports these results and caveats: In contrast to oligoclonal peripheral blood repertoires, thymic TRG and TRD repertoires appeared to be highly polyclonal with Gaussian CDR3 length distributions. Numerous TRG clonotypes were shared among donors (up to roughly 7x10^3), while TRD repertoires were essentially private (a maximum of roughly 100 shared). Because no clustering by age or sex was seen, donors were not stratified by age or sex in the analyses. Roughly 20% of thymic TRD sequences were found to be Vdelta2 (and few were Vdelta3) despite high sort purity, in contrast to peripheral blood Vdelta1+ controls. Because unexpected Vdelta2 sequences could lead to misinterpretation of bulk repertoire data, the authors recommended using highly purified populations and validating at the single-cell level.

CDR1 and CDR2 were assigned from the germline V gene as TSWWSYY and QGS. Including the terminal cysteine and phenylalanine, the CDR3 comprises 22 residues. Only the CDR3 DNA stays, 66 bases, in frame from base 1. A distance of 35 bases separates the germline ends of V and J, which lose 3 bases and 3 bases respectively. Thymic samples were depleted of alphabeta T cells, then CD3+ TCRVdelta1+ TCRVdelta2- thymocytes were FACS-sorted. The purity of the sorted Vdelta1+ thymocytes was between roughly 98% and 99.6%. The thymic specimens were obtained from fewer than ten paediatric patients, aged roughly 5 days to 16 months, who were having corrective cardiac surgery. Thymic tissue was dispersed and mononuclear cells isolated on a Histopaque-1077 density gradient. Staining used anti-TCRVdelta1 clone TS8.2, anti-TCRVdelta2 clone B6, anti-CD3 clone HIT3a and anti-TCRalphabeta clone IP26 antibodies.

The sequenced sample consisted of Vdelta1+ gamma-delta thymocytes from the thymus. Taken with the paper, the label for cell subset or site translates to: FACS-sorted CD3+ TCRalphabeta- TCRVdelta1+ TCRVdelta2- thymocytes. The sequence links TRDV1 to TRDJ1, and perhaps TRDD3 as D gene, on 6 matching bases. The receptor's source is a boy in the first two years of life who had congenital heart surgery. For the CDR3, the sequence is CALGEGGPYVPLTGTHSDKLIF. The base sequence is TGTGCTCTTGGGGAGGGGGGTCCCTACGTCCCTCTGACTGGGACCCACTCCGATAAACTCATCTTT.